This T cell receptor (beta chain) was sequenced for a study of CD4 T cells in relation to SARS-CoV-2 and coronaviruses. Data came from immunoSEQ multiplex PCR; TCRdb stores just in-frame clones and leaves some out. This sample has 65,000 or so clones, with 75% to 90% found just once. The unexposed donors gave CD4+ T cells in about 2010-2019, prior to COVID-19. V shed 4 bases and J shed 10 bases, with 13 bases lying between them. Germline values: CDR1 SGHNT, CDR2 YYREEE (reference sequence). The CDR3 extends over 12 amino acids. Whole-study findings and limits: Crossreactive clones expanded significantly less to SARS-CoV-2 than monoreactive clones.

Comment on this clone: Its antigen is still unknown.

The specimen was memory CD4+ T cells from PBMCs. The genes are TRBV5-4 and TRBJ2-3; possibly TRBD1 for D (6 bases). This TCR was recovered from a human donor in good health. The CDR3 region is CASSPVQGPQYF. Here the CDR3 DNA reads TGTGCCAGCAGCCCAGTACAGGGTCCGCAGTATTTT.